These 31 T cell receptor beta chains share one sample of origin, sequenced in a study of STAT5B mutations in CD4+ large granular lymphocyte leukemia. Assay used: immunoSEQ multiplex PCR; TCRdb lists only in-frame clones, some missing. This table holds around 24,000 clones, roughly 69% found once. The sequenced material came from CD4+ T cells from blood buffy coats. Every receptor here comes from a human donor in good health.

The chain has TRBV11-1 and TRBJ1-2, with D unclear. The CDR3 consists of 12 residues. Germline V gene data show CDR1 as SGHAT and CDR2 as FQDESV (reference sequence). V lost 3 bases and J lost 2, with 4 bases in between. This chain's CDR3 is CASSFNNYGYTF. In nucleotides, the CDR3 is TGTGCCAGCAGCTTTAACAACTATGGCTACACCTTC.

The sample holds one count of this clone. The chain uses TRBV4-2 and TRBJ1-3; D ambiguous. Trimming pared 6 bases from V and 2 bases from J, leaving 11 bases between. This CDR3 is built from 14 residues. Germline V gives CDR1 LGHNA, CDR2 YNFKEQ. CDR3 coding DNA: TGTGCCAGCAGGTCCTGGGGAGCTGGAAACACCATATATTTT. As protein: CASRSWGAGNTIYF.

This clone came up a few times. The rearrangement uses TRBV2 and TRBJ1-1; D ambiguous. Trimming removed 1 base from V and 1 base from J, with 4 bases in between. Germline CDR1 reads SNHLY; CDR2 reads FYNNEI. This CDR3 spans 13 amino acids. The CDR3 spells CASSEVENTEAFF. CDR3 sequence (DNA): TGTGCCAGCAGTGAAGTGGAGAACACTGAAGCTTTCTTT.

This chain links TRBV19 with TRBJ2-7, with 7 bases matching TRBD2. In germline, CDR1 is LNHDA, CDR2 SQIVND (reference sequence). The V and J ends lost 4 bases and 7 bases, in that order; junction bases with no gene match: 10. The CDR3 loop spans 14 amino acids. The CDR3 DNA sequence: TGTGCCAGTAGTACCGCTAGCGGCCGAGGGGAGCAGTACTTC. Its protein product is CASSTASGRGEQYF.

The CDR3 sequence is CASSLEPGRAYEQYF. The DNA of the CDR3 is TGTGCCAGCAGCTTAGAGCCAGGGAGGGCTTACGAGCAGTACTTC. The genes are TRBV11-2 and TRBJ2-7; TRBD2 agrees at 7 bases. The CDR3 is 15 amino acids. CDR1 is SGHAT, CDR2 FQNNGV, per germline. J lost 4 bases, V lost 0 bases, and 6 bases had no gene match.

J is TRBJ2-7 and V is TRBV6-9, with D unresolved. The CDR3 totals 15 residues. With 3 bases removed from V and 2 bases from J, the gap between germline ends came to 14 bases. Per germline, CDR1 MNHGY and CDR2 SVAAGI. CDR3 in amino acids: CASSYSDPVPYEQYF. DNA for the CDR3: TGTGCCAGCAGTTACTCGGACCCCGTACCCTACGAGCAGTACTTC.

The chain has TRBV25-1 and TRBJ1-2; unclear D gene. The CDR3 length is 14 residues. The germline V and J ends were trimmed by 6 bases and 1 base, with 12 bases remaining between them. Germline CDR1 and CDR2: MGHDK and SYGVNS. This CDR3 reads CASSLWADNYGYTF. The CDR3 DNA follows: TGTGCCAGCAGCCTGTGGGCCGATAACTATGGCTACACCTTC.

The CDR3 sequence: CASSQDSNRGRNTQYF. DNA for the CDR3: TGTGCCAGCAGCCAAGACTCTAACAGGGGGCGGAATACGCAGTATTTT. V usage is TRBV4-2 and J usage is TRBJ2-3, with 9 bases matching TRBD1. With V trimmed by 0 bases and J by 7 bases, 8 bases remained unmatched. The CDR3 has 16 residues. Germline V lookup: CDR1 LGHNA, CDR2 YNFKEQ.

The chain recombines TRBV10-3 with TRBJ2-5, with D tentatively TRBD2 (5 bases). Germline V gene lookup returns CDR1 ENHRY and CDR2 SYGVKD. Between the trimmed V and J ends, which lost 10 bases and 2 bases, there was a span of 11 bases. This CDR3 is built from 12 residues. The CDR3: CATGLEQETQYF. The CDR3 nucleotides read TGTGCCACAGGACTGGAACAAGAGACCCAGTACTTC.

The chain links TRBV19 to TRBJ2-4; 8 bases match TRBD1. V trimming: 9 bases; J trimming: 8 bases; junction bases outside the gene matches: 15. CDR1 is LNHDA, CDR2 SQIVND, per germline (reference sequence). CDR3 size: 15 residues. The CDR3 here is CASRPGTGLLYIQYF. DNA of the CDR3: TGTGCCAGCCGCCCCGGGACAGGCCTCTTGTACATTCAGTACTTC.

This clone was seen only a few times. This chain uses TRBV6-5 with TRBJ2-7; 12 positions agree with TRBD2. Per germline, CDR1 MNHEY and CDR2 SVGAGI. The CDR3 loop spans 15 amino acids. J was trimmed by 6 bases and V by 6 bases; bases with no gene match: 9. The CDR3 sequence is CASSRQTSGSREQYF. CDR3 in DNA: TGTGCCAGCAGCCGCCAGACTAGCGGGAGTCGCGAGCAGTACTTC.

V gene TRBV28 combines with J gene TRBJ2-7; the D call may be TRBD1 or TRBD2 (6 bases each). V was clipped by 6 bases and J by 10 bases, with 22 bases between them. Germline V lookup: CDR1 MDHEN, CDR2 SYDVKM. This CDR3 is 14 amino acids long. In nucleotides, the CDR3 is TGTGCCAGCAGGGGGGGCGGCGGCCTTACGAATCAGTACGTC. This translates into CASRGGGGLTNQYV.

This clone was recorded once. The CDR3 DNA sequence: TGTGCCAGCAGCTTTACGGGTGGTTCACCCCTCCACTTT. It codes for CASSFTGGSPLHF. The chain has TRBV5-4 and TRBJ1-6; D is undetermined. In germline, CDR1 is SGHNT, CDR2 YYREEE (reference sequence). This CDR3 region has 13 residues. Trimming took 2 bases from V and 9 from J, leaving 9 bases between them.

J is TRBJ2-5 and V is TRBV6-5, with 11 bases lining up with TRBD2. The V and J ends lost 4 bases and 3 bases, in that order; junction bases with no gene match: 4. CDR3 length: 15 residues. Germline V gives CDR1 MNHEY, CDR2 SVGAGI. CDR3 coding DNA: TGTGCCAGCAGTTTAGCGGGGGGGCCGGAAGAGACCCAGTACTTC. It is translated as CASSLAGGPEETQYF.

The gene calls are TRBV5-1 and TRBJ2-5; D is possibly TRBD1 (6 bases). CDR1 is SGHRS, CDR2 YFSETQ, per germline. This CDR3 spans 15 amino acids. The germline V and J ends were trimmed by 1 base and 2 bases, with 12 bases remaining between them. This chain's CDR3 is CASSLLGQKQETQYF. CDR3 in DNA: TGCGCCAGCAGCTTGCTCGGACAGAAGCAAGAGACCCAGTACTTC.

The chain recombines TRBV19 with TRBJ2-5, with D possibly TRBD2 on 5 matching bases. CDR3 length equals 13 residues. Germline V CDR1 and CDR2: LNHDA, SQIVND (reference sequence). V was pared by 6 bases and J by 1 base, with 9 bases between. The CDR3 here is CASSQDFQETQYF. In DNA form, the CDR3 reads TGTGCCAGTAGCCAGGACTTCCAAGAGACCCAGTACTTC.

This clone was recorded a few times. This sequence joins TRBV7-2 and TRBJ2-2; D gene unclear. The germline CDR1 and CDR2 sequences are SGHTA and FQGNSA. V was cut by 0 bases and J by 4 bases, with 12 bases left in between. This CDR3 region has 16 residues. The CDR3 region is CASSLAPGAITGELFF. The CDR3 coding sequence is TGTGCCAGCAGCTTAGCACCCGGTGCAATCACCGGGGAGCTGTTTTTT.

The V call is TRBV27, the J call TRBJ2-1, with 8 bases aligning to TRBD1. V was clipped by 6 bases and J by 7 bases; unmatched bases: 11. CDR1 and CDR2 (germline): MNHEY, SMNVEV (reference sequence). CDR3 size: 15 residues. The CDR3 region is CASRSGTGHLNEQFF. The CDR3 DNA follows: TGTGCCAGCAGATCCGGGACAGGTCATCTTAATGAGCAGTTCTTC.

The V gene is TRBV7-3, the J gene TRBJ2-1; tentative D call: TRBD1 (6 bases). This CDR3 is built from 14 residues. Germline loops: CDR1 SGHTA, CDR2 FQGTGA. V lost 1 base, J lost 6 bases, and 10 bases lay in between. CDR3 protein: CASSLKTGINEQFF. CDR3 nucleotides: TGTGCCAGCAGCTTAAAAACAGGGATCAATGAGCAGTTCTTC.

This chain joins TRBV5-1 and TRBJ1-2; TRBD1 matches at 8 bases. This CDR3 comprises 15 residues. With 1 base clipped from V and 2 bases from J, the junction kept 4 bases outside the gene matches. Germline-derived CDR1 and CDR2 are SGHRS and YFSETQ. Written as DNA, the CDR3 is TGCGCCAGCAGCTTGTCGGCAGGGGGCAACTATGGCTACACCTTC. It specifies CASSLSAGGNYGYTF.

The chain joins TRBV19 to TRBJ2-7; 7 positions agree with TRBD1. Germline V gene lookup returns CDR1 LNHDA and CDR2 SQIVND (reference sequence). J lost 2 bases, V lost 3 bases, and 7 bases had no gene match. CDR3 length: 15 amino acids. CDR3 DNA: TGTGCCAGTAGTATTCGAGGGGACAGCGCCTACGAGCAGTACTTC. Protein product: CASSIRGDSAYEQYF.

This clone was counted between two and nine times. CDR3 loop: CASSLVVGGIGYEQYV. DNA of the CDR3: TGTGCCAGCAGCTTAGTGGTTGGTGGGATCGGCTACGAGCAGTACGTC. The J gene is TRBJ2-7, the V gene TRBV7-8; D is unresolved. The CDR3 is 16 amino acids. CDR1 and CDR2 from the germline V gene are SGHVS and FQNEAQ. The V end lost 1 base, the J end lost 3 bases, and 16 bases lay between the germline ends.

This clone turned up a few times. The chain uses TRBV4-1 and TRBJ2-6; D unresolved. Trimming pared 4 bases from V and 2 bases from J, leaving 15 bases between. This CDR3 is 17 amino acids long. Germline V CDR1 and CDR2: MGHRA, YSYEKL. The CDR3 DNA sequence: TGCGCCAGCAGCCTAGGATCCCAAGGTCCTGGGGCCAACGTCCTGACTTTC. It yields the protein CASSLGSQGPGANVLTF.

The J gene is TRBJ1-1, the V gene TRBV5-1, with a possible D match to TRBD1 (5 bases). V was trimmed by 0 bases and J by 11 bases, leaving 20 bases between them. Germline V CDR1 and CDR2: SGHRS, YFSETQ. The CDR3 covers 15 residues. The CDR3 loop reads CASSLAIGDSGKAFF. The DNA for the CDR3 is TGCGCCAGCAGCTTGGCCATCGGAGACAGCGGAAAGGCTTTCTTT.

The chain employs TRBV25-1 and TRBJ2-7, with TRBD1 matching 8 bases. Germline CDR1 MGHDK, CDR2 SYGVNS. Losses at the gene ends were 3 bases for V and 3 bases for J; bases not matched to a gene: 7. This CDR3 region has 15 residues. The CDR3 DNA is TGTGCCAGCAGTGACCTCGACAGGGGTGTCTACGAGCAGTACTTC. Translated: CASSDLDRGVYEQYF.

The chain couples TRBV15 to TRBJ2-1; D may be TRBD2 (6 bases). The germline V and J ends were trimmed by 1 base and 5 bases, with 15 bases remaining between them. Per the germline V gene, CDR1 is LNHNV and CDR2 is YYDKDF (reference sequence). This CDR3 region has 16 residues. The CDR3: CATSRGRTTGNNEQFF. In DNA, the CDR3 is TGTGCCACCAGCAGAGGACGGACTACCGGCAACAATGAGCAGTTCTTC. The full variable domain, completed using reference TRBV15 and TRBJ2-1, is DAMVIQNPRYQVTQFGKPVTLSCSQTLNHNVMYWYQQKSSQAPKLLFHYYDKDFNNEADTPDNFQSRRPNTSFCFLDIRSPGLGDTAMYLCATSRGRTTGNNEQFFGPGTRLTVL.

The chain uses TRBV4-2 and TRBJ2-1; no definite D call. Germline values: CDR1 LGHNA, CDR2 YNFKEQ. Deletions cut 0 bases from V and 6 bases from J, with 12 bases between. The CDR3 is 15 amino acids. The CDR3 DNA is TGTGCCAGCAGCCAAGATTGGTACAGCAGCAATGAGCAGTTCTTC. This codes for CASSQDWYSSNEQFF.

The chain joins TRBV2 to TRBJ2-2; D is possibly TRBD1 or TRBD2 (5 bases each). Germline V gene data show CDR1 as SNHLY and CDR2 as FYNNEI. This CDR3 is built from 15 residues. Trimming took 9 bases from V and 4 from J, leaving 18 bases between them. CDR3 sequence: CASGGSSIGTGELFF. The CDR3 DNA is TGTGCCAGTGGGGGAAGTTCTATAGGCACCGGGGAGCTGTTTTTT. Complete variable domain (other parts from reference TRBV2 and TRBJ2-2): EPEVTQTPSHQVTQMGQEVILRCVPISNHLYFYWYRQILGQKVEFLVSFYNNEISEKSEIFDDQFSVERPDGSNFTLKIRSTKLEDSAMYFCASGGSSIGTGELFFGEGSRLTVL.

CDR3 in amino acids: CSATRGGGARDNEQFF. The CDR3 DNA reads TGCAGCGCCACACGCGGTGGGGGGGCGCGAGACAATGAGCAGTTCTTC. The chain uses TRBV29-1 and TRBJ2-1; TRBD2 is a possible D gene (7 bases). This CDR3 contains 16 residues. In germline, CDR1 is SQVTM, CDR2 ANQGSEA. Trimming removed 7 bases at V and 5 bases at J, with 24 bases between.

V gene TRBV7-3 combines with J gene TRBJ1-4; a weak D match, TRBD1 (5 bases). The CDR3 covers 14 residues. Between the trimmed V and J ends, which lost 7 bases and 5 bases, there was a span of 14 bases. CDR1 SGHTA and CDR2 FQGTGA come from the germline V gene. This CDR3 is CASTRTKGNEKLFF. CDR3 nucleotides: TGTGCCAGCACCCGGACAAAGGGGAATGAAAAACTGTTTTTT.

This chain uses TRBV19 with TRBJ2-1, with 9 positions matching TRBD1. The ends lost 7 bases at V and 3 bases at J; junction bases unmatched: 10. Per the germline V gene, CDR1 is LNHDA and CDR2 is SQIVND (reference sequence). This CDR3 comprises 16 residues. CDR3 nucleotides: TGTGCCAGTAAAGGAGGGCGGACAGGGGTCTACAATGAGCAGTTCTTC. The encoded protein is CASKGGRTGVYNEQFF.